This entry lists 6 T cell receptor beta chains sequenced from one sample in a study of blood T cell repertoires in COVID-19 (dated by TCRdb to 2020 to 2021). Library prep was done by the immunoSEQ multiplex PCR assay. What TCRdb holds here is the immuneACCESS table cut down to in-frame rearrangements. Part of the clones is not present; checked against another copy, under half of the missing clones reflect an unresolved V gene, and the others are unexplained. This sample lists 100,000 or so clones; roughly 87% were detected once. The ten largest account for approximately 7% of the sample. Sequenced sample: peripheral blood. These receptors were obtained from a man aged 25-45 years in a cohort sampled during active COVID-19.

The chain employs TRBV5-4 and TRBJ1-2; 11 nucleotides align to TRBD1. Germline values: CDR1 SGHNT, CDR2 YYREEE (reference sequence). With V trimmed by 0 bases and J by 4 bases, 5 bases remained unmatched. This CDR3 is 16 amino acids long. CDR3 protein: CASSLAGQGASYGYTF. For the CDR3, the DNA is TGTGCCAGCAGCTTGGCCGGACAGGGGGCGAGCTATGGCTACACCTTC.

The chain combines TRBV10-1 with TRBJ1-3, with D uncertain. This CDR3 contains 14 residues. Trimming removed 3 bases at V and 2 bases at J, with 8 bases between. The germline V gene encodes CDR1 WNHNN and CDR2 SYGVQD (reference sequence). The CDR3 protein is CASSDGSAGNTIYF. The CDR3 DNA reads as TGCGCCAGCAGTGACGGGAGCGCTGGAAACACCATATATTTT.

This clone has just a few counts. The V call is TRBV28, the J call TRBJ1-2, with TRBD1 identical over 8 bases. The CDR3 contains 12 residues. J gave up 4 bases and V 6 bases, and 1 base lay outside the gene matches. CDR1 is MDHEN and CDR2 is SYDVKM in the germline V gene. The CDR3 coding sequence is TGTGCCAGCAGCGGGACAGGCTATGGCTACACCTTC. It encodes CASSGTGYGYTF.

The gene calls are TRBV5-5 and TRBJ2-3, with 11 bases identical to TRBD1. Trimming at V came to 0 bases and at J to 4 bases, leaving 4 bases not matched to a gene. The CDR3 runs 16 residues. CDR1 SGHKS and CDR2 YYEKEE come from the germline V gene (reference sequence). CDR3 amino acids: CASSLEGQGVSDTQYF. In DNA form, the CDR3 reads TGTGCCAGCAGCTTGGAGGGACAGGGGGTGTCAGATACGCAGTATTTT. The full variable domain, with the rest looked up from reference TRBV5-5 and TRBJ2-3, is DAGVTQSPTHLIKTRGQQVTLRCSPISGHKSVSWYQQVLGQGPQFIFQYYEKEERGRGNFPDRFSARQFPNYSSELNVNALLLGDSALYLCASSLEGQGVSDTQYFGPGTRLTVL.

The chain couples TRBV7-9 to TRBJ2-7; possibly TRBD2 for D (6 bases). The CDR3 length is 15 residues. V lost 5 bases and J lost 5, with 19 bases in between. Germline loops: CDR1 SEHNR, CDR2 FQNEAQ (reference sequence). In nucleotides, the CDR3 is TGTGCCAGCAGCCTCGCGCGGGGAAGTGCCCACGAGCAGTACTTC. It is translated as CASSLARGSAHEQYF.

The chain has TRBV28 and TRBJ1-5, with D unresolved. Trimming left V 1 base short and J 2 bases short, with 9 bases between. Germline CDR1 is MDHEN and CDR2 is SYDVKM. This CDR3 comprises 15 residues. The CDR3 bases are TGTGCCAGCAGTTTATCCGAGCGTGGCAATCAGCCCCAGCATTTT. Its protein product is CASSLSERGNQPQHF.